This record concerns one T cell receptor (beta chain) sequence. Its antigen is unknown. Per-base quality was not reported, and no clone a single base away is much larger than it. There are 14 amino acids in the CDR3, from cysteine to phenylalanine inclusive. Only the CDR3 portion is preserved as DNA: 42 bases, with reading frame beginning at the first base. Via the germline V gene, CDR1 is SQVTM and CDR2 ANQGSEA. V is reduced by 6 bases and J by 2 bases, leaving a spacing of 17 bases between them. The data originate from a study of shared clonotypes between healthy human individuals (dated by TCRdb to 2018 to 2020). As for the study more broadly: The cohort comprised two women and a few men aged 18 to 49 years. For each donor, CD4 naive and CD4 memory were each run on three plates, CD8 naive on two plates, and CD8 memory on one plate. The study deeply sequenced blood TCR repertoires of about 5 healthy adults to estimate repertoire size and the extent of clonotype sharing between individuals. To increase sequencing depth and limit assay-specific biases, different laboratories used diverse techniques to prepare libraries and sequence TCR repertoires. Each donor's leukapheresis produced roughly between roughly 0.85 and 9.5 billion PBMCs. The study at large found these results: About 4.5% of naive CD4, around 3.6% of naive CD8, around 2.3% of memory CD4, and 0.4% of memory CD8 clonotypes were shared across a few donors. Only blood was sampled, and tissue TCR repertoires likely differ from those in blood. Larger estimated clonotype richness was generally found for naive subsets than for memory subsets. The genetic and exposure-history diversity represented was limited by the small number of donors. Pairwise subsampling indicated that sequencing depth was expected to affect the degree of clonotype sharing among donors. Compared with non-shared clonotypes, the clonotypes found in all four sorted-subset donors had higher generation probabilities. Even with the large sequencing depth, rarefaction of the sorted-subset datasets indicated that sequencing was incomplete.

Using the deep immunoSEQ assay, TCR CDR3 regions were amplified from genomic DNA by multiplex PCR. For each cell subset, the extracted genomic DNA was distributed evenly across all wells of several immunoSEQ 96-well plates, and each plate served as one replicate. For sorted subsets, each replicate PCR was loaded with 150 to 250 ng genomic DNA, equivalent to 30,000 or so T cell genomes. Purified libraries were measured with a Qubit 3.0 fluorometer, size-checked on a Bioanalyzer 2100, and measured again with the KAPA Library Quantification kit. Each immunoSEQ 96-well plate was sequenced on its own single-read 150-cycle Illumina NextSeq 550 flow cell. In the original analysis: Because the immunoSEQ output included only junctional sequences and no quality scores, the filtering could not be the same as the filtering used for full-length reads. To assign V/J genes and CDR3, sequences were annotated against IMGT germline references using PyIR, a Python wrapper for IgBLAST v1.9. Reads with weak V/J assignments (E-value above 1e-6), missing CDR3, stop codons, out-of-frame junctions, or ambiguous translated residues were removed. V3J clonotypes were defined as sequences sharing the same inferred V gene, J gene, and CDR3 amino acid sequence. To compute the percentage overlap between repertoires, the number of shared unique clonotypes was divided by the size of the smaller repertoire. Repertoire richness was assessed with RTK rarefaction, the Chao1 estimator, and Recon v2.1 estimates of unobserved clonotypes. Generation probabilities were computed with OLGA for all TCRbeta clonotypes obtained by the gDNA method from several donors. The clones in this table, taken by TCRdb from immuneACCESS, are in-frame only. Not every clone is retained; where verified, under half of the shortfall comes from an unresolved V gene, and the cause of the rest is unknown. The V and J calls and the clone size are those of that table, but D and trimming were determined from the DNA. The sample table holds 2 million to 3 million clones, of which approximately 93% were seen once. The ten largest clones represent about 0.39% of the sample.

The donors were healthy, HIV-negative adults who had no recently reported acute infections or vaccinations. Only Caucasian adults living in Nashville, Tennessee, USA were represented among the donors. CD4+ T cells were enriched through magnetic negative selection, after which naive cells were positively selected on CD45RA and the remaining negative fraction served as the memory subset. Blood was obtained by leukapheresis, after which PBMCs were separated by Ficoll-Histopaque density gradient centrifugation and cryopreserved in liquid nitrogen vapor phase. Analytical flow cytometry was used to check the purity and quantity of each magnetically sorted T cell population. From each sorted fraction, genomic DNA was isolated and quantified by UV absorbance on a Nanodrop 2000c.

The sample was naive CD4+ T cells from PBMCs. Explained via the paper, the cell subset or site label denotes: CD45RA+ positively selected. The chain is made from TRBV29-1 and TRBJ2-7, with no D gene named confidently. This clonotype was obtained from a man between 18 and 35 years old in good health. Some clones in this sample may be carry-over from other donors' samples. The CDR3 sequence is CSVLPSGRAYEQYF. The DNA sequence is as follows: TGCAGCGTACTACCATCGGGCCGGGCCTACGAGCAGTACTTC.